What follows are 18 T cell receptor beta chains derived from one specimen sequenced in a study of Ad26.COV2.S vaccination and SARS-CoV-2 variants. The protocol was immunoSEQ multiplex PCR, while the TCRdb copy is restricted to in-frame clones and leaves out a portion. Of 510,000 or so clones in the sample, around nine tenths were seen once. Treatment indicated: about 20 received Ad26.COV2.S at low or high dose, single or two shots; 5 received placebo; per-sample allocation not given. Sampling happened 63 days after the first vaccine or placebo injection. The input for sequencing was peripheral blood, taken in a trial of Ad26.COV2.S vaccine versus placebo. These receptor sequences come from a person between 18 and 65 years old who received the Ad26.COV2.S COVID-19 vaccine or a placebo.

V usage is TRBV27 and J usage is TRBJ2-1; 9 bases are a match to TRBD2. The germline V gene encodes CDR1 MNHEY and CDR2 SMNVEV (reference sequence). The CDR3 has 16 amino acids. Trimming at V came to 6 bases and at J to 4 bases, leaving 10 bases not matched to a gene. CDR3 region: CASSLAWREGYNEQFF. The CDR3 nucleotides read TGTGCCAGCAGCCTCGCCTGGCGGGAGGGTTACAATGAGCAGTTCTTC.

The V gene is TRBV18, the J gene TRBJ1-5; no definite D call. The CDR3 runs to 12 residues. Germline V gene sequence: CDR1 KGHSH, CDR2 LQKENI. V dropped 5 bases and J dropped 4 bases, with 6 bases sitting between them. DNA of the CDR3: TGTGCCAGCTCATCCGGGAATCAGCCCCAGCATTTT. Translating it yields CASSSGNQPQHF.

The rearrangement links TRBV28 to TRBJ2-1; no definite D call. Trimming shortened V by 2 bases and J by 8 bases, and 19 bases separated the two germline ends. Germline lookup yields CDR1 MDHEN and CDR2 SYDVKM. The CDR3 covers 16 residues. The CDR3: CASSLVSGSPGDEQFF. DNA of the CDR3: TGTGCCAGCAGTTTAGTATCTGGCTCCCCTGGGGATGAGCAGTTCTTC.

This chain uses TRBV18 with TRBJ1-3; the D is unclear. V was clipped by 2 bases and J by 0 bases, with 8 bases between them. The CDR3 covers 15 residues. Germline V gene sequence: CDR1 KGHSH, CDR2 LQKENI. The CDR3 is CASSPEGFSGNTIYF. As DNA, the CDR3 is TGTGCCAGCTCACCAGAAGGGTTCTCTGGAAACACCATATATTTT.

This clone has only one observation. V is TRBV6-1 and J is TRBJ1-1, with TRBD1 matching over 8 bases. The length of the CDR3 is 15 residues. The junction had 11 bases not matched to a gene; V was cut back by 1 base and J by 10 bases. Per germline, CDR1 MNHNS and CDR2 SASEGT. The CDR3 bases are TGTGCCAGCAGTGAAGAGATATGGGACAGGAGGGGAGCTTTCTTT. Protein: CASSEEIWDRRGAFF.

This clone turned up a few times. The gene calls are TRBV27 and TRBJ1-1, with unresolved D. The CDR3 has 15 residues. Germline V gene data show CDR1 as MNHEY and CDR2 as SMNVEV (reference sequence). The V end was cut by 6 bases, the J end by 0 bases, with 14 bases between. CDR3 protein: CASSSYWTVNTEAFF. CDR3 sequence (DNA): TGTGCCAGCAGCTCCTACTGGACCGTGAACACTGAAGCTTTCTTT.

This clone was detected once. This sequence joins TRBV9 and TRBJ2-3, with TRBD2 matching over 12 bases. The CDR3 is 16 amino acids. Per germline, CDR1 SGDLS and CDR2 YYNGEE. The junction had 3 bases not matched to a gene; V was cut back by 4 bases and J by 0 bases. CDR3 sequence: CASSPLAGGSTDTQYF. CDR3 DNA sequence: TGTGCCAGCAGCCCACTAGCGGGAGGAAGCACAGATACGCAGTATTTT.

This clone was seen a handful of times. V usage is TRBV6-5 and J usage is TRBJ2-7; the D gene is possibly TRBD1 (6 bases). Between the trimmed V and J ends, which lost 6 bases and 2 bases, there was a span of 17 bases. The CDR3 loop spans 15 amino acids. CDR1 and CDR2 from the germline V gene are MNHEY and SVGAGI. The CDR3 region has the DNA TGTGCCAGCAGCGCGATCAGGGGATCAACCTACGAGCAGTACTTC. Residues: CASSAIRGSTYEQYF.

The chain links TRBV28 to TRBJ1-5; D possibly corresponds to TRBD1 (5 bases). Trimming removed 3 bases at V and 0 bases at J, with 15 bases between. The CDR3 consists of 17 residues. The germline V gene has CDR1 MDHEN and CDR2 SYDVKM. The CDR3: CASSLGKGTFSNQPQHF. DNA for the CDR3: TGTGCCAGCAGTTTGGGAAAGGGGACTTTTAGCAATCAGCCCCAGCATTTT.

The DNA for the CDR3 is TGTGCCAGCGGGCCCGCGGGGGCAGATACGCAGTATTTT. Translated: CASGPAGADTQYF. The chain links TRBV19 to TRBJ2-3; TRBD2 aligns across 7 bases. CDR3 size: 13 residues. Germline-derived CDR1 and CDR2 are LNHDA and SQIVND (reference sequence). After removal of 9 bases from V and 4 bases from J, the junction contained 7 bases not matched to a gene. Complete variable domain (other parts from reference TRBV19 and TRBJ2-3): DGGITQSPKYLFRKEGQNVTLSCEQNLNHDAMYWYRQDPGQGLRLIYYSQIVNDFQKGDIAEGYSVSREKKESFPLTVTSAQKNPTAFYLCASGPAGADTQYFGPGTRLTVL.

The chain uses TRBV19 and TRBJ2-4, with D perhaps being TRBD1 or TRBD2 (7 bases each). CDR1 LNHDA and CDR2 SQIVND come from the germline V gene (reference sequence). The CDR3 covers 14 residues. Trimming cost V 1 base and J 9 bases, with 13 bases left between them. The DNA for the CDR3 is TGTGCCAGTAGTATAGGGGAGGGGGCAGTCATTCAGTACTTC. This codes for CASSIGEGAVIQYF.

The gene calls are TRBV30 and TRBJ1-4; TRBD1 is a possible D gene (5 bases). In germline, CDR1 is GTSNPN, CDR2 SVGIG (reference sequence). V lost 1 base, J lost 5 bases, and 8 bases lay in between. The CDR3 runs 13 residues. The CDR3 reads CAWSGGDNEKLFF. The CDR3 nucleotides read TGTGCCTGGAGTGGAGGGGACAATGAAAAACTGTTTTTT.

This chain connects TRBV5-6 to TRBJ2-2; TRBD1 is a possible D gene (6 bases). V gave up 1 base and J gave up 12 bases, with 10 bases separating them. CDR1 is SGHDT, CDR2 YYEEEE, per germline. The CDR3 covers 12 residues. The CDR3 DNA follows: TGTGCCAGCAGCTTGATGGGGGCGAAGCTGTTTTTT. It is translated as CASSLMGAKLFF.

This clone was picked up one time. J is TRBJ2-7 and V is TRBV29-1; TRBD1 matches at 10 bases. Per germline, CDR1 SQVTM and CDR2 ANQGSEA. The CDR3 runs 13 residues. J gave up 2 bases and V 7 bases, and 5 bases lay outside the gene matches. Here the CDR3 DNA reads TGCAGCGGGGGGGGACAGGGGCCCTACGAGCAGTACTTC. Protein sequence: CSGGGQGPYEQYF.

The V gene is TRBV19, the J gene TRBJ2-4, with D perhaps matching TRBD1 (7 bases). Germline assignment: CDR1 LNHDA and CDR2 SQIVND (reference sequence). The CDR3 spans 18 residues. V gave up 1 base and J gave up 0 bases, with 16 bases separating them. In DNA, the CDR3 is TGTGCCAGTAGTATAGGGCTACCCAGGGGGGTAGCCAAAAACATTCAGTACTTC. It codes for CASSIGLPRGVAKNIQYF.

This clone has just one count. The V and J genes are TRBV6-5 and TRBJ2-7; tentative D call: TRBD1 (6 bases). The CDR3 is made up of 13 amino acids. From germline, CDR1 is MNHEY and CDR2 SVGAGI. V lost 10 bases and J 5 bases, leaving 18 bases between the germline ends. CDR3 DNA: TGTGCCACCCATAGACAGGACCCCAACGAGCAGTACTTC. It encodes CATHRQDPNEQYF.

CDR3 loop: CASTPTGGWGNTGELFF. The CDR3 region has the DNA TGTGCCAGCACCCCAACAGGGGGGTGGGGGAACACCGGGGAGCTGTTTTTT. The V gene is TRBV11-2, the J gene TRBJ2-2, with TRBD1 matching 8 bases. The CDR3 consists of 17 residues. Looked up from germline, CDR1 is SGHAT and CDR2 is FQNNGV. V lost 7 bases and J lost 1; bases outside the gene matches: 11.

J is TRBJ2-5 and V is TRBV10-1; 7 nucleotides align to TRBD1. J was trimmed by 5 bases and V by 6 bases; bases with no gene match: 6. This CDR3 region has 13 residues. CDR1 WNHNN and CDR2 SYGVQD come from the germline V gene (reference sequence). This CDR3 is CASRSDRRETQYF. The DNA for the CDR3 is TGCGCCAGCAGATCGGACAGGAGGGAGACCCAGTACTTC.